The TCR beta chain described here comes from a study of T cells in Graves' hyperthyroidism and ophthalmopathy. Germline V lookup: CDR1 MNHEY, CDR2 SVGEGT. CDR3 length: 12 residues. The ends were cut back, 7 bases at V and 10 bases at J, with 14 bases in the middle. Authors of the study amplified TCR beta CDR3 regions from RNA transcripts. With the HTBI primer set, the TCR CDR3 went through a first round of RT-PCR. TCRdb re-called the multiplex PCR reads with MiXCR, one entry per CDR3 protein. The sample holds hundreds of thousands of distinct CDR3 sequences, roughly 13% seen once. This clonotype was seen only a few times.

Source material: blood. The TCR sequence derives from a woman aged 25 to 39 with Graves' hyperthyroidism. The rearrangement links TRBV6-2 or TRBV6-3 to TRBJ2-4, with a tentative D call TRBD2 (5 bases). In DNA, the CDR3 is TGTGCCAGCACCGACGGAGGCCGGATTCAGTACTTC. Its translation: CASTDGGRIQYF.